This is a list of T cell receptor beta chains from one sample in a study of T cell responses to AZD1222 COVID-19 vaccine. Clones were read by immunoSEQ multiplex PCR, and TCRdb kept only the in-frame ones, dropping some. Counted here are roughly 150,000 clones, roughly nine tenths occurring once; the ten biggest clones make up 6.9%. This specimen consisted of peripheral blood, obtained after recovery from COVID-19. These receptors came from an adult who had recovered from COVID-19. The CDR3 runs from the conserved cysteine through the conserved F or W. The D gene is left open where the match is weak. Only part of the rows carry a size: once, few, many, or a class if the clone is expanded.

len	j_gene	abundance	d_gene	v_gene	CDR3nt	CDR3aa
14	TRBJ2-2	-	-	TRBV6-5	TGTGCCAGCAGGGGGGGACACAACACCGGGGAGCTGTTTTTT	CASRGGHNTGELFF
16	TRBJ2-5	once	-	TRBV7-2	TGTGCCAGCAGCCCAGATCGGGGGCCGCCCGAAGAGACCCAGTACTTC	CASSPDRGPPEETQYF
16	TRBJ2-7	once	TRBD1	TRBV2	TGTGCCAGCACCCTTGGGGACAGGGGAAATTCCTACGAGCAGTACTTC	CASTLGDRGNSYEQYF
15	TRBJ2-5	-	TRBD2	TRBV6-1	TGTGCCAGCAGTGAACAGGGAGGGGAAGGGGAGACCCAGTACTTC	CASSEQGGEGETQYF
15	TRBJ2-1	few	-	TRBV24-1	TGTGCCACCAGTGATTTCGGCTCCCGGGGGAATGAGCAGTTCTTC	CATSDFGSRGNEQFF
14	TRBJ1-4	-	TRBD1	TRBV28	TGTGCCAGCAGCACCGGACAGGGGGTGGAAAAACTGTTTTTT	CASSTGQGVEKLFF
14	TRBJ2-7	-	TRBD1	TRBV7-9	TGTGCCAGCAGCTTAGAGGACAGGGCCTACGAGCAGTACTTC	CASSLEDRAYEQYF
14	TRBJ2-5	-	-	TRBV5-1	TGCGCCAGCAGCTCCCAGGGTTACCAAGAGACCCAGTACTTC	CASSSQGYQETQYF
14	TRBJ1-2	-	-	TRBV3-1/TRBV3-2	TGTGCCAGCAGCCCCCAGGGTACCCTCTATGGCTACACCTTC	CASSPQGTLYGYTF
13	TRBJ2-2	-	-	TRBV27	TGTGCCAGCAGTTTAGGTGCGGGCGGGGAGCTGTTTTTT	CASSLGAGGELFF
15	TRBJ2-3	-	-	TRBV28	TGTGCCAGCAGTTTAGGGGGGCAGGGTTCGGATACGCAGTATTTT	CASSLGGQGSDTQYF
14	TRBJ2-7	-	-	TRBV2	TGTGCCAGCAGTGAAGAGGGCAGGGGACCCGAGCAGTACTTC	CASSEEGRGPEQYF
13	TRBJ2-7	-	TRBD2	TRBV7-2	TGTGCCAGCAGCCGGGGGGTCTCCTACGAGCAGTACTTC	CASSRGVSYEQYF
14	TRBJ2-5	-	TRBD2	TRBV10-3	TGTGCCATCAGACCGAGCGGGGACCAAGAGACCCAGTACTTC	CAIRPSGDQETQYF
14	TRBJ2-3	-	-	TRBV3-1/TRBV3-2	TGTGCCAGCAGCCAAACAGGGTCGAGGGATACGCAGTATTTT	CASSQTGSRDTQYF
12	TRBJ2-3	-	-	TRBV5-1	TGCGCCAGCAGCTTGGGCGCAGATACGCAGTATTTT	CASSLGADTQYF
18	TRBJ2-7	many	-	TRBV3-1/TRBV3-2	TGTGCCAGCAGCCAAGGCCCGGAGTTCGACAGCCTCTCCTACGAGCAGTACTTC	CASSQGPEFDSLSYEQYF
11	TRBJ1-1	-	TRBD1	TRBV29-1	TGCAGCGTTGGACAGGGAGCTGAAGCTTTCTTT	CSVGQGAEAFF
18	TRBJ2-3	few	TRBD2	TRBV5-3	TGTGCCAGAAGCTCTGGGAAGGCTAGCGGGAGGGTTATGGATACGCAGTATTTT	CARSSGKASGRVMDTQYF
14	TRBJ2-7	once	-	TRBV28	TGTGCCAGCGCCGACGGGACGGCAGTCTACGAGCAGTACTTC	CASADGTAVYEQYF
19	TRBJ1-4	-	TRBD1	TRBV4-2	TGTGCCAGCAGCCACTCCCGGGACAGGCTCCGTCCAACTAATGAAAAACTGTTTTTT	CASSHSRDRLRPTNEKLFF
14	TRBJ1-1	-	-	TRBV19	TGTGCCAGTAGTATAGAGCCAGGGAGGACTGAAGCTTTCTTT	CASSIEPGRTEAFF
16	TRBJ2-2	-	-	TRBV5-1	TGCGCCAGCAGCTTGTACGGGCCAGGGGCCACCGGGGAGCTGTTTTTT	CASSLYGPGATGELFF
14	TRBJ1-1	-	-	TRBV28	TGTGCCAGCAGTGACCCACGGGGGCGGAATGAAGCTTTCTTT	CASSDPRGRNEAFF
16	TRBJ1-5	once	-	TRBV21-1	TGTGCCAGCAGCAAAAGCCCCAGGGCGGGAGATCAGCCCCAGCATTTT	CASSKSPRAGDQPQHF
13	TRBJ2-7	-	-	TRBV15	TGTGCCACCAGCAGACCCCCCGGGCACGAGCAGTACTTC	CATSRPPGHEQYF